This T cell receptor (beta chain) is from a study of tumor and adjacent non-tumor tissue in lung cancer. Study information: Patients comprised 12 adenocarcinoma, 2 squamous cell carcinoma and 1 small cell lung cancer. Each sample yielded 3.9 million or so productive TCRbeta reads on average. Study conclusions and caveats: Tumor repertoires had a smaller top 100 clone share than normal lung.

This CDR3 is built from 15 residues. The germline gives CDR1 MDHEN, CDR2 SYDVKM. V was pared by 3 bases and J by 4 bases, with 15 bases between. This clonotype is a singleton in its sample. The antigen is undetermined. Three rounds of nested PCR, following a modified ARM-PCR protocol, produced the TCRbeta library. TCRdb fed the multiplex PCR reads into MiXCR, producing one record per CDR3 protein. The table records 75,000 to 95,000 distinct CDR3 sequences, 72% of them present only once. The template was RNA from unsorted bulk tissue. Sequenced material: lung tumor tissue. This receptor was identified in a woman aged 40 to 55 with non-small cell lung cancer. V is TRBV28 and J is TRBJ1-1, with no clear D. This CDR3 reads CASSFQARWATEAFF. In DNA form, the CDR3 reads TGTGCCAGCAGTTTTCAAGCAAGGTGGGCCACTGAAGCTTTCTTT.